This record covers a single T cell receptor (beta chain). What it binds is not known. Germline V gene data show CDR1 as MNHNS and CDR2 as SASEGT. V dropped 2 bases and J dropped 6; count of bases not matched to a gene: 12. CDR3 length: 17 amino acids. This specimen comes from a study of regulatory T cells in long-lasting Graves disease. Regarding the study as a whole: Those with persistent Graves' had less TCR diversity than newly diagnosed patients.

Noted time point: persistent/refractory GD, antithyroid drugs over 5 years with positive TRAb. From RNA extracted from PBMCs, the TCR library was made. Assembly of TCR beta libraries relied on iRepertoire HTBI primers together with Arm-PCR of CDR3 regions. TCRdb re-called the multiplex PCR reads through MiXCR, storing one row per CDR3 protein. The sample lists more than 650,000 distinct CDR3 sequences, 30% occurring once. The source was peripheral blood mononuclear cells (PBMCs), collected when the disease was refractory, from a patient treated with antithyroid drugs. The chain uses TRBV6-1 and TRBJ2-2; 7 bases are a match to TRBD2. The clonotype originates from a female donor with Graves disease. The CDR3 region is CASSEYFGEGFPGELFF. For the CDR3, the DNA is TGTGCCAGCAGTGAATACTTCGGGGAGGGGTTTCCCGGGGAGCTGTTTTTT.